This paragraph covers one T cell receptor (beta chain) sequence. Its antigen is undetermined. This sample also contains other DNA sequences that code for the same CDR3. The data were obtained in a study of shared clonotypes between healthy human individuals. Turning to the study itself: The composition of the donors was a couple of women and a few men aged 18 to 49. The study, taken as a whole, reports: Only a few donors were included, so the genetic and exposure-history diversity represented was limited. Compared with memory subsets, naive subsets generally had larger estimated richness.

This table comes from immunoSEQ multiplex PCR, and its TCRdb copy is limited to in-frame clones, with some not included. The sample holds around 1.9 million clones, around 93% seen once. The naive CD8 population came from CD45RO-negative cells selected for CCR7, without terminally differentiated effector memory CD45RA+ cells. Donors included only healthy HIV-negative adults lacking recent acute infections or vaccinations. This receptor was taken from a man aged 18 to 30 in good health. Some clones in this sample may be carry-over from other donors' samples. Sequenced input: naive CD8+ T cells from PBMCs.

CDR3 coding DNA: TGTGCCAGCAGTTTATCCCTCAGAAATGAGCAGTTCTTC. This codes for CASSLSLRNEQFF. The rearrangement uses TRBV27 and TRBJ2-1; D gene uncertain. CDR1 MNHEY and CDR2 SMNVEV come from the germline V gene (reference sequence). V lost 0 bases and J lost 7, with 7 bases in between. This CDR3 region has 13 residues.